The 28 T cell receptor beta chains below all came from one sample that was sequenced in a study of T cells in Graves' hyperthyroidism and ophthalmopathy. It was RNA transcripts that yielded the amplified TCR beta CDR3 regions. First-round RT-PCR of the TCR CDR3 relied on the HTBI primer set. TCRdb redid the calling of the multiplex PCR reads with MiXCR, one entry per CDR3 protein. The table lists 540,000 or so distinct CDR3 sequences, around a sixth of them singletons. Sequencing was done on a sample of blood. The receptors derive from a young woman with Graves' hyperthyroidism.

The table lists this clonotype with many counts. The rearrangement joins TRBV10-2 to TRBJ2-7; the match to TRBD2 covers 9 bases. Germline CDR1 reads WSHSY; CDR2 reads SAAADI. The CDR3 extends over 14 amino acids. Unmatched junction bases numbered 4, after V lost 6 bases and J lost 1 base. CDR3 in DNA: TGCGCCAGCAGATTAGCGGGAGTTTCCTACGAGCAGTACTTC. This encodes CASRLAGVSYEQYF.

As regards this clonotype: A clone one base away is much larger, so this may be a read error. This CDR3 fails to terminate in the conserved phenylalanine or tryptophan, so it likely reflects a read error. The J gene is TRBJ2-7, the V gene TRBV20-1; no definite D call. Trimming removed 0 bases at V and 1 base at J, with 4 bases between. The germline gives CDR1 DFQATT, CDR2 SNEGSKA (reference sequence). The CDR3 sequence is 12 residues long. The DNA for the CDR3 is TGCAGTGCTAGAGAGAATTCCTACGAGCAGTACCTC. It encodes CSARENSYEQYL.

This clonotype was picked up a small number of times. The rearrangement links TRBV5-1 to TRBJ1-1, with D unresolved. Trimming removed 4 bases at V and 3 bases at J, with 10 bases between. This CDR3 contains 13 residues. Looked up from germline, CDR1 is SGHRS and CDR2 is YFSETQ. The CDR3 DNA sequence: TGCGCCAGCAGCGACCAATTGGACACTGAAGCTTTCTTT. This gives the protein CASSDQLDTEAFF.

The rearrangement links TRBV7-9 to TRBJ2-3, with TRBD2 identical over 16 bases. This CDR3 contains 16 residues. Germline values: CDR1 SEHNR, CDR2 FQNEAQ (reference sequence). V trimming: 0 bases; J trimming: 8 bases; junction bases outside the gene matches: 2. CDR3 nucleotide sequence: TGTGCCAGCAGCTTAGCAGGGACTAGCGGGAGGGGTACGCAGTATTTT. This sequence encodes CASSLAGTSGRGTQYF.

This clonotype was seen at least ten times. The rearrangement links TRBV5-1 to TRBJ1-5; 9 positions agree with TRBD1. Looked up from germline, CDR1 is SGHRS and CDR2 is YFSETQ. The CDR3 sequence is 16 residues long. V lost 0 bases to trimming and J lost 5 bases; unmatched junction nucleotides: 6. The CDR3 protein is CASSLGTGGNDQPQHF. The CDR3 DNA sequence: TGCGCCAGCAGCTTGGGTACAGGGGGCAACGATCAGCCCCAGCATTTT.

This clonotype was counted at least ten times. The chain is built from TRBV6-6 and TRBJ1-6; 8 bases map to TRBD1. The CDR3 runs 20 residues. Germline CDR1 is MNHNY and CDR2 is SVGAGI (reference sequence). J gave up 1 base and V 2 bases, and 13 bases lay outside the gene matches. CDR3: CASSYTRYGQGFSYNSPLHF. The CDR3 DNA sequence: TGTGCCAGCAGTTACACCCGCTATGGACAGGGATTTTCCTATAATTCACCCCTCCACTTT.

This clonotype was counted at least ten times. CDR3 sequence: CAISTGFGDEQYF. Written as DNA, the CDR3 is TGTGCCATCAGCACGGGGTTCGGCGACGAGCAGTACTTC. The chain joins TRBV10-3 to TRBJ2-7; D is possibly TRBD2 (5 bases). CDR1 and CDR2 (germline): ENHRY, SYGVKD. V lost 6 bases and J 5 bases, leaving 14 bases between the germline ends. The CDR3 covers 13 residues.

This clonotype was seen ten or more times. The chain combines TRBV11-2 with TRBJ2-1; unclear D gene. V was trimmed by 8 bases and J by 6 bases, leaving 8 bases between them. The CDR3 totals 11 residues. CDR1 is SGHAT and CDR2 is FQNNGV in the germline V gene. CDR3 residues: CASGRLNEQFF. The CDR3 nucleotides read TGTGCCAGCGGCCGCCTCAATGAGCAGTTCTTC. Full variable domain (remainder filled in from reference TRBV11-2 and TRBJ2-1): EAGVAQSPRYKIIEKRQSVAFWCNPISGHATLYWYQQILGQGPKLLIQFQNNGVVDDSQLPKDRFSAERLKGVDSTLKIQPAKLEDSAVYLCASGRLNEQFFGPGTRLTVL.

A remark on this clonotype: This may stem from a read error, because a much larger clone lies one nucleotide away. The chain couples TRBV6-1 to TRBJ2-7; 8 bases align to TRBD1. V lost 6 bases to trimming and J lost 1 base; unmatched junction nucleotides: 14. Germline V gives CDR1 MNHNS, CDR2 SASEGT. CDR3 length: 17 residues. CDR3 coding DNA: TGTGCCAGCAGCGCAACCCGTGGGACAGGTACATCCTACGAGCAGTACTTC. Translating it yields CASSATRGTGTSYEQYF.

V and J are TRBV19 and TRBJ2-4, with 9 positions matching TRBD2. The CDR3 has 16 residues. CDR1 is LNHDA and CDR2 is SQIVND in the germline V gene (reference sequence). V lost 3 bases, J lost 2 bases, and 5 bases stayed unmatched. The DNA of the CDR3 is TGTGCCAGTAGTATTCAAGCGGGAGGTTCCAAAAACATTCAGTACTTC. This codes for CASSIQAGGSKNIQYF.

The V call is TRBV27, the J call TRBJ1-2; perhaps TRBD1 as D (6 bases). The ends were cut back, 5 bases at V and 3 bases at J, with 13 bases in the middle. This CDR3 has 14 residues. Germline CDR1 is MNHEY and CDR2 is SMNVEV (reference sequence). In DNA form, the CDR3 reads TGTGCCAGCAGTCAACAGGGAATTGACTATGGCTACACCTTC. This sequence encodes CASSQQGIDYGYTF.

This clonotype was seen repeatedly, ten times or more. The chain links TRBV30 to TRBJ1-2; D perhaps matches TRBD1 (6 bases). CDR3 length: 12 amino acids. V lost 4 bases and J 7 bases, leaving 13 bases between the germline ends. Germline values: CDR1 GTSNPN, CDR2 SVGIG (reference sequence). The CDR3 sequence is CAWTRQVFGYTF. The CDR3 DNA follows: TGTGCCTGGACCAGACAGGTCTTTGGCTACACCTTC.

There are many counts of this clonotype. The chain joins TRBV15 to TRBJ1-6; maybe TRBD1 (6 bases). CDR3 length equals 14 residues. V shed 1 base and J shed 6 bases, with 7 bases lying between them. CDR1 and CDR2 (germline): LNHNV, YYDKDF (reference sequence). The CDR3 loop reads CATSRVQGNSPLHF. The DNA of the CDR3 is TGTGCCACCAGCAGAGTACAGGGTAATTCACCCCTCCACTTT.

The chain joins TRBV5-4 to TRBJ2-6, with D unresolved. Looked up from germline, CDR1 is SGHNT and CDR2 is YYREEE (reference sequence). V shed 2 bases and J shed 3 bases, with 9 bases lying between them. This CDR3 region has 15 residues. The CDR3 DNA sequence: TGTGCCAGCAGCTTAAGACACTTTGGGGCCAACGTCCTGACTTTC. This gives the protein CASSLRHFGANVLTF.

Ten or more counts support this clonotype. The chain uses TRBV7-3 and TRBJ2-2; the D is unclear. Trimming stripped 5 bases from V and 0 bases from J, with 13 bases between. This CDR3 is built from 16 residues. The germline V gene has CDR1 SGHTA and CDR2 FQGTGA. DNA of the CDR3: TGTGCCAGCAGCCTCCGAAGCCCGACGAACACCGGGGAGCTGTTTTTT. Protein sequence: CASSLRSPTNTGELFF.

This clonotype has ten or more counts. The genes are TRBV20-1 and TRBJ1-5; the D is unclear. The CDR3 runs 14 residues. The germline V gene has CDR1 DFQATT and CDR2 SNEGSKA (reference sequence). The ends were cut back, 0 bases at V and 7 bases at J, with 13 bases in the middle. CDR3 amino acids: CSAREGPGGQPQHF. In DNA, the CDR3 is TGCAGTGCTAGAGAGGGCCCGGGCGGCCAGCCCCAGCATTTT.

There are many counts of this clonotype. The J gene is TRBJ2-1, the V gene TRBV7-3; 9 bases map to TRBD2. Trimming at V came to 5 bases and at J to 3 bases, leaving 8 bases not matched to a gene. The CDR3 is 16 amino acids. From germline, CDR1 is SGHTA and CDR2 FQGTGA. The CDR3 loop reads CASSPLAGEGYNEQFF. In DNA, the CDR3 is TGTGCCAGCAGCCCGTTAGCGGGAGAGGGCTACAATGAGCAGTTCTTC.

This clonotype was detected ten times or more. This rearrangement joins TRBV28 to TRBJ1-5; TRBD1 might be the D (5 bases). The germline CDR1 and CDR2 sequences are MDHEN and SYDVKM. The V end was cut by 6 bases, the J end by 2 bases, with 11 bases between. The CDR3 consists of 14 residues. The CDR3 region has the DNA TGTGCCAGCAGCTCCGGGACCCGCAATCAGCCCCAGCATTTT. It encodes CASSSGTRNQPQHF. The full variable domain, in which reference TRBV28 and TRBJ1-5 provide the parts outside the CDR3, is DVKVTQSSRYLVKRTGEKVFLECVQDMDHENMFWYRQDPGLGLRLIYFSYDVKMKEKGDIPEGYSVSREKKERFSLILESASTNQTSMYLCASSSGTRNQPQHFGDGTRLSIL.

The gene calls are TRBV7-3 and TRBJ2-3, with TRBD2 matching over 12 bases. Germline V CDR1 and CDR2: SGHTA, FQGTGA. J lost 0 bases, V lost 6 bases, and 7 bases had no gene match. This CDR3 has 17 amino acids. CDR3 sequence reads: CASSPLGLAGSTDTQYF. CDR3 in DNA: TGTGCCAGCAGTCCCCTCGGACTAGCGGGGAGCACAGATACGCAGTATTTT.

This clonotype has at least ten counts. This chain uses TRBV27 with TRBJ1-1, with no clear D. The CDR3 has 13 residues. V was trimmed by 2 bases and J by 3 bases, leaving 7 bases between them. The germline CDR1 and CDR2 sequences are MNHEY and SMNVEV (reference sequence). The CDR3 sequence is CASSLGEYTEAFF. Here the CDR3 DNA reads TGTGCCAGCAGTTTAGGGGAGTACACTGAAGCTTTCTTT.

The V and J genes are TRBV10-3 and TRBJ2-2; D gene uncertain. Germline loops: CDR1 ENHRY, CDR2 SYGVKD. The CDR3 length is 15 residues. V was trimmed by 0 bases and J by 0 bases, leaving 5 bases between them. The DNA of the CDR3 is TGTGCCATCAGTGAGTCGACCCCGAACACCGGGGAGCTGTTTTTT. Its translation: CAISESTPNTGELFF.

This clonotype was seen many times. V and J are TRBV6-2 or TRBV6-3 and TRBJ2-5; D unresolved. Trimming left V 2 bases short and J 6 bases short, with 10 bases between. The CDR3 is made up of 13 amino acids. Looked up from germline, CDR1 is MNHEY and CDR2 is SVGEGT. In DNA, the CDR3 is TGTGCCAGCAGTTACGGATCCGACAAGACCCAGTACTTC. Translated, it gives CASSYGSDKTQYF.

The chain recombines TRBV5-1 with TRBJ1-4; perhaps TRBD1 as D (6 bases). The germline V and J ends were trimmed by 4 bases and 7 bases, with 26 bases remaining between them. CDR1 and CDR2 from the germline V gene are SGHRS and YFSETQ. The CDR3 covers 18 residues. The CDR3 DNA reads TGCGCCAGCAGCCCCCCTGAGGGGGAGGGGAAACATACTGAAAAACTGTTTTTT. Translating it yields CASSPPEGEGKHTEKLFF. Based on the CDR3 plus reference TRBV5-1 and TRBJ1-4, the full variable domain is KAGVTQTPRYLIKTRGQQVTLSCSPISGHRSVSWYQQTPGQGLQFLFEYFSETQRNKGNFPGRFSGRQFSNSRSEMNVSTLELGDSALYLCASSPPEGEGKHTEKLFFGSGTQLSVL.

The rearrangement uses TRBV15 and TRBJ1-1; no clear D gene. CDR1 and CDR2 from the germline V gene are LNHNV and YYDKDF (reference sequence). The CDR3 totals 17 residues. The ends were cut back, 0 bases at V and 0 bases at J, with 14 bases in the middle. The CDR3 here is CATSRDLVGDMNTEAFF. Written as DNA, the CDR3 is TGTGCCACCAGCAGAGATCTGGTAGGAGACATGAACACTGAAGCTTTCTTT. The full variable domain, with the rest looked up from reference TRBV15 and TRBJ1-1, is DAMVIQNPRYQVTQFGKPVTLSCSQTLNHNVMYWYQQKSSQAPKLLFHYYDKDFNNEADTPDNFQSRRPNTSFCFLDIRSPGLGDTAMYLCATSRDLVGDMNTEAFFGQGTRLTVV.

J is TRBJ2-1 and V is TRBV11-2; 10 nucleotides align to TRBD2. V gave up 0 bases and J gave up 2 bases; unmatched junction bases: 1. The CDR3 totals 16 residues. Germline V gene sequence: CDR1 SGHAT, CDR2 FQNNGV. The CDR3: CASSLEGLATYNEQFF. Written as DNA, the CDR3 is TGTGCCAGCAGCTTAGAGGGACTAGCGACCTACAATGAGCAGTTCTTC. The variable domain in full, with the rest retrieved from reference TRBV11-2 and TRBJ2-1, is EAGVAQSPRYKIIEKRQSVAFWCNPISGHATLYWYQQILGQGPKLLIQFQNNGVVDDSQLPKDRFSAERLKGVDSTLKIQPAKLEDSAVYLCASSLEGLATYNEQFFGPGTRLTVL.

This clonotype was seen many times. CDR3 amino acids: CASSSGVDQPQHF. Here the CDR3 DNA reads TGTGCCAGCAGCTCTGGCGTTGATCAGCCCCAGCATTTT. The chain combines TRBV7-2 with TRBJ1-5, with unresolved D. The CDR3 runs to 13 residues. V lost 4 bases, J lost 5 bases, and 9 bases lay in between. Germline CDR1 is SGHTA and CDR2 is FQGNSA.

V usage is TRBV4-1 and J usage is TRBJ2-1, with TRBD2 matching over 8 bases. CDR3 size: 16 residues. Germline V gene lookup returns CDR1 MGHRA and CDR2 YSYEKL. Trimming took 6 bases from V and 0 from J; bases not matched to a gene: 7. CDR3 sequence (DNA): TGCGCCAGCAGGACTCTAGCGGGCGTCTCCTACAATGAGCAGTTCTTC. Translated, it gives CASRTLAGVSYNEQFF.

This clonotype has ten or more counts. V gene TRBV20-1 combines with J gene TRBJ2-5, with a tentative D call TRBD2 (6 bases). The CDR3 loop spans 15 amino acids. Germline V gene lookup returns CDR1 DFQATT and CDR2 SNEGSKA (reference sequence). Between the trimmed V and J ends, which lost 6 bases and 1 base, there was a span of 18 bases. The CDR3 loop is CSASSGAGLQETQYF. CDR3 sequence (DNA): TGCAGTGCCAGTAGTGGGGCGGGGCTCCAAGAGACCCAGTACTTC.